These T cell receptor beta chains were read from a single sample in a study of post-analysis software for immune sequencing data. TCRdb re-called the PCR reads through MiXCR, storing one row per CDR3 protein. The data contain hundreds of thousands of distinct CDR3 sequences, 30% of them singletons. The specimen was blood. These receptors all stem from a girl aged 5-17 years with multiple sclerosis. Each CDR3 is given with its conserved first and last residue. A D gene is named only where the DNA matches it firmly.

d_call j_call v_call cdr3_aa
NA TRBJ2-5 TRBV6-5 CASSSGVQETQYF
NA TRBJ1-1 TRBV9 CASSVGPGTEAFF
NA TRBJ2-1 TRBV5-6 CASSLALGFVYNEQFF
NA TRBJ1-4 TRBV28 CASSPDRSTNEKLFF
TRBD2 TRBJ2-3 TRBV4-3 CASSQDLERESGGDTQYF
NA TRBJ1-2 TRBV10-3 CATGESTNYGYTF
TRBD2 TRBJ2-1 TRBV5-1 CASSFSGGPYNEQFF
TRBD2 TRBJ2-1 TRBV5-5 CASIQPGGYNEQFF
NA TRBJ1-4 TRBV7-2 CASSARRTANEKLFF
NA TRBJ2-1 TRBV18 CASSPLGGESGEQFF
TRBD1 TRBJ1-5 TRBV27 CASSTTTGVGNQPQHF
TRBD2 TRBJ2-3 TRBV10-3 CASTSSGSSTDTQYF
NA TRBJ1-1 TRBV29-1 CSLIPGYTEAFF
TRBD2 TRBJ2-1 TRBV29-1 CSVLAGGAHNEQFF
NA TRBJ1-1 TRBV20-1 CSGGPGSAEAFF
NA TRBJ2-7 TRBV20-1 CSARETGTPAYEQYF
NA TRBJ2-3 TRBV6-5 CAVKTGADTQYF
TRBD1 TRBJ1-4 TRBV2 CASRRGQWNEKLFF
NA TRBJ2-1 TRBV3-1 CASTPQFVRGISYNEQFF
NA TRBJ2-1 TRBV6-6 CASSYTNSYNEQFF
NA TRBJ2-1 TRBV6-1 CASRGPGYNEQFF
TRBD1 TRBJ1-6 TRBV4-3 CASSQNRGSNSPLHF
TRBD2 TRBJ2-5 TRBV20-1 CSASMPSGGQETQYF
TRBD2 TRBJ2-7 TRBV20-1 CSAGTSGVYEQYF
NA TRBJ1-2 TRBV7-8 CASSSESNGHGYTF
TRBD1 TRBJ2-1 TRBV6-6 CASNSGQGFDEQFF
NA TRBJ1-2 TRBV4-3 CASSQEHYKGNYGYTF
TRBD2 TRBJ2-4 TRBV6-2/TRBV6-3 CASSSPGGAKNIQYF
TRBD1 TRBJ2-7 TRBV2 CASSVGQGAGEQYF
NA TRBJ2-2 TRBV7-8 CASSSHRSGELFF
NA TRBJ2-2 TRBV24-1 CATSVAAGELFF
NA TRBJ2-7 TRBV4-3 CASSQERRAGYEQYF
NA TRBJ1-4 TRBV15 CATSRLQGRGNEKLFF
NA TRBJ2-5 TRBV25-1 CASSPIGPGQTQYF
TRBD1 TRBJ1-2 TRBV5-1 CASSLVDRLFTNYGYTF
NA TRBJ1-6 TRBV15 CATRDNRNSPLHF
NA TRBJ1-5 TRBV3-1 CASNDYASNQPQHF
NA TRBJ2-5 TRBV20-1 CSPQYQETQYF
NA TRBJ2-3 TRBV7-2 CASSSRVSSTDTQYF
TRBD1 TRBJ2-5 TRBV27 CASSPRGLPGQKETQYF
TRBD1 TRBJ1-5 TRBV25-1 CASSVGGTRGPSQPQHF
NA TRBJ1-1 TRBV9 CASSVEHGTEAFF
TRBD1 TRBJ2-5 TRBV29-1 CSVTGTDRETQYF
NA TRBJ2-1 TRBV7-8 CASSFEGTHNEQFF
TRBD2 TRBJ2-1 TRBV20-1 CSAALSGGDWDEQFF
NA TRBJ1-2 TRBV12-3/TRBV12-4 CASSSEDVINYGYTF
NA TRBJ2-1 TRBV12-3/TRBV12-4 CASSLVPSPGNEQFF
NA TRBJ2-5 TRBV7-2 CASSPRLDQGTQYF
TRBD1 TRBJ2-7 TRBV7-9 CASSLWTGYSYEQYF
NA TRBJ1-2 TRBV5-4 CASSFVGAGRGYTF
TRBD2 TRBJ2-5 TRBV29-1 CSVGPRLTSGRYQETQYF
NA TRBJ2-7 TRBV28 CASRKRQSVGEQYF
NA TRBJ2-7 TRBV28 CASRQSGGESDEQYF
NA TRBJ2-1 TRBV13 CASSSGFESYNEQFF
NA TRBJ1-2 TRBV4-1 CASSQVRQGRTNYGYTF